The text below deals with one T cell receptor beta chain. Participants were aged roughly 18 to 90 years, lived in roughly 25 US areas, and enrolled virtually. The repertoire was sequenced with immunoSEQ multiplex PCR; TCRdb's copy has only in-frame clones and lacks some. The sample consists of fewer than 600,000 clones, approximately 90% of them appearing once. The data originate from a study of blood T cell repertoires in COVID-19. The sequence was collected from a woman aged 40 to 50 who had recovered from COVID-19. The sample comprised PBMCs or T cells enriched from blood (not recorded which).

CDR3 loop: CASSFSGGSYNEQFF. CDR3 in DNA: TGTGCCAGCAGCTTTAGCGGGGGCAGTTACAATGAGCAGTTCTTC. The rearrangement links TRBV7-9 to TRBJ2-1; 9 bases are a match to TRBD2. Germline CDR1 reads SEHNR; CDR2 reads FQNEAQ (reference sequence). The CDR3 extends over 15 amino acids. With V trimmed by 3 bases and J by 4 bases, 4 bases remained unmatched.